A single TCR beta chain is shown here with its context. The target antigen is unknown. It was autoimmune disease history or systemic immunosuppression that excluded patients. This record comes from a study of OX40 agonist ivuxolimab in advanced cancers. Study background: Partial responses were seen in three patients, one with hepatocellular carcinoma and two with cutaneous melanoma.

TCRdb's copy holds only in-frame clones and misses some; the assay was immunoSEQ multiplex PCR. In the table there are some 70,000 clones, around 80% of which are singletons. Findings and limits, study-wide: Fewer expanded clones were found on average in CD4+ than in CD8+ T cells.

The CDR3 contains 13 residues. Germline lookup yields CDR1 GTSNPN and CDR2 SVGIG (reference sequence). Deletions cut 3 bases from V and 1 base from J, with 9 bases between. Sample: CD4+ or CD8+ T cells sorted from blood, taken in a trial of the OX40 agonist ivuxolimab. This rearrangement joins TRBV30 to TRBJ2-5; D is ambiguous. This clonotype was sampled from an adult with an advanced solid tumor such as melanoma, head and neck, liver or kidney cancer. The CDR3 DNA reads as TGTGCCTGGAGCGTTGGTTCCCAAGAGACCCAGTACTTC. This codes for CAWSVGSQETQYF.